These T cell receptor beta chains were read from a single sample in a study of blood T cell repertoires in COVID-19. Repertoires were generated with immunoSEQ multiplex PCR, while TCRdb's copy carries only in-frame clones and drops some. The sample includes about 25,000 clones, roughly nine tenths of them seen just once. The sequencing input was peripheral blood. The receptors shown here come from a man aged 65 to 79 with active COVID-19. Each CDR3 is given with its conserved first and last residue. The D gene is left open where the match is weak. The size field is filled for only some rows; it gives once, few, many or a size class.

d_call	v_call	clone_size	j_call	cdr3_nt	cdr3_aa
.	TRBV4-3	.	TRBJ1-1	TGCGCCAGCAGCCAAGATGAGGAGGGGCCCATGAACACTGAAGCTTTCTTT	CASSQDEEGPMNTEAFF
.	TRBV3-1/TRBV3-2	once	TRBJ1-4	TGTGCCAGCAGCCCGGTACAGTTGGGTGAAAAACTGTTTTTT	CASSPVQLGEKLFF
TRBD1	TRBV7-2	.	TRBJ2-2	TGTGCCAGCAGCCCTCGGGACAGAATAATCACCGGGGAGCTGTTTTTT	CASSPRDRIITGELFF
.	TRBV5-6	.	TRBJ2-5	TGTGCCAGCAGCCTTCGGTCAGGGGAGACCCAGTACTTC	CASSLRSGETQYF
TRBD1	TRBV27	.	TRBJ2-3	TGTGCCAGCAGTCAGGGGGCAGGTACGCAGTATTTT	CASSQGAGTQYF
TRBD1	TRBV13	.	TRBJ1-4	TGTGCCAGCAGAACGACAGGGGAAGGTGAAAAACTGTTTTTT	CASRTTGEGEKLFF
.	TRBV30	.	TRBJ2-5	TGTGCCTGGAGCGGACAGAGTGTAGCCGAGACCCAGTACTTC	CAWSGQSVAETQYF
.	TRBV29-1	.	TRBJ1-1	TGCAGCGTTCTTCCGGGGGGGACCACTGAAGCTTTCTTT	CSVLPGGTTEAFF
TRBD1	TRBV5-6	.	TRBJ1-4	TGTGCCAGCAGCCCCGGGACAGTCAGTAATGAAAAACTGTTTTTT	CASSPGTVSNEKLFF
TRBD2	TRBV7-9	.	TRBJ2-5	TGTGCCAGCAGCTTAGCGGCGGGGGTTCAAGAGACCCAGTACTTC	CASSLAAGVQETQYF
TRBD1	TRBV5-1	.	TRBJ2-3	TGCGCCAGCAGCTCCCCAACCGGGACAGGGAGAAATACGCAGTATTTT	CASSSPTGTGRNTQYF
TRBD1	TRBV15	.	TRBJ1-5	TGTGCCACCAGCAGAGACCAGGGGGGTCAGCCCCAGCATTTT	CATSRDQGGQPQHF
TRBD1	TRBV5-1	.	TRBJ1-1	TGCGCCAGCACCACACCGGAGGGGGCCAAAACTGAAGCTTTCTTT	CASTTPEGAKTEAFF
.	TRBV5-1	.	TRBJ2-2	TGCGCCAGCAGCGGCGGACAGAACACCGGGGAGCTGTTTTTT	CASSGGQNTGELFF
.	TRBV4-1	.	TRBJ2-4	TGCGCCAGCAGCCAAGGGGAGACCAAAAACATTCAGTACTTC	CASSQGETKNIQYF
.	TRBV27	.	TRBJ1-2	TGTGCCAGCAGTTTCGGTCAGGGGATCGTAGGCTACACCTTC	CASSFGQGIVGYTF
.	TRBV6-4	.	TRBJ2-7	TGTGCCAGCAGTCCCAGCTCCTACGAGCAGTACTTC	CASSPSSYEQYF
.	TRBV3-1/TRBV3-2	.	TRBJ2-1	TGTGCCAGCAGCCAAGACGGCAATGAGCAGTTCTTC	CASSQDGNEQFF
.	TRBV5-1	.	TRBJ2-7	TGCGCCAGCAGCTTGTGGGGGGACGGGCGTTCCCTCCCCTACGAGCAGTACTTC	CASSLWGDGRSLPYEQYF
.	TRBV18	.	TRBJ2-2	TGTGCCAGCTCACCAAGGACATACCTGAACACCGGGGAGCTGTTTTTT	CASSPRTYLNTGELFF
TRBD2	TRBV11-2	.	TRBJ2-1	TGTGCCAGCAGCCTTGGGACTAGCGGGGGGAATGAGCAGTTCTTC	CASSLGTSGGNEQFF
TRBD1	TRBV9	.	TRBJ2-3	TGTGCCAGCAGTACAGACGGGACAGGGGCCACAGATACGCAGTATTTT	CASSTDGTGATDTQYF
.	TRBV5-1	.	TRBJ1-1	TGCGCCAGCAGCCCCGCGGGGGCGGACACTGAAGCTTTCTTT	CASSPAGADTEAFF
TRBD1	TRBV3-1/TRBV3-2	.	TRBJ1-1	TGTGCCAGCAGCGACACAGGGGGGAACACTGAAGCTTTCTTT	CASSDTGGNTEAFF
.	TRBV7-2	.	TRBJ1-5	TGTGCCAGCAGCCCACTCGACCCGGCGGGCAATCAGCCCCAGCATTTT	CASSPLDPAGNQPQHF
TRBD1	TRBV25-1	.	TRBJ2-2	TGTGCCAGCAGCGACAGGGGGACCGGGGAGCTGTTTTTT	CASSDRGTGELFF
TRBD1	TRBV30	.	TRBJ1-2	TGTGCCTGGAGTGGGGGACAGCGACTAATTAACTATGGCTACACCTTC	CAWSGGQRLINYGYTF
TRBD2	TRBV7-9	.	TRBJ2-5	TGTGCCAGCAGCTTAGGGGAGGGGCCCCAGTACTTC	CASSLGEGPQYF
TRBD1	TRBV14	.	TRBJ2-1	TGTGCCAGCAGCCAACACGCGGGACAGGGGTACAATGAGCAGTTCTTC	CASSQHAGQGYNEQFF
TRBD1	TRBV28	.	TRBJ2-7	TGTGCCAGCAGGGGTAGGACAGGGGGAGAGCAGTACTTC	CASRGRTGGEQYF
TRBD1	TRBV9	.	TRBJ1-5	TGTGCCAGCAGCGCAGGGGGATTTAGCAATCAGCCCCAGCATTTT	CASSAGGFSNQPQHF
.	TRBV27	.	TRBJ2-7	TGTGCCAGCAGTCCCCGGGGGAGGGACACTGGGGAGCAGTACTTC	CASSPRGRDTGEQYF
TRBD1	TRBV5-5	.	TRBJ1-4	TGTGCCAGCAGCCTCGGGACAGCCTGGTTAGTGGGTGAAAAACTGTTTTTT	CASSLGTAWLVGEKLFF
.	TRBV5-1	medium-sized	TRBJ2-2	TGCGCCAGCAGCTTGGTGCCAGGGGCCGTCACCGGGGAGCTGTTTTTT	CASSLVPGAVTGELFF
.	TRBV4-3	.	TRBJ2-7	TGCGCCAGCAGCCTCCGGGACTCACCTTCCTACGAGCAGTACTTC	CASSLRDSPSYEQYF
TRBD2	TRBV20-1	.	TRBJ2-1	TGCAGTGCTAGTATTTCCGGGGGGGCCGCAGGTGAGCAGTTCTTC	CSASISGGAAGEQFF
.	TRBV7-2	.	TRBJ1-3	TGTGCCGGCCTCCGAGGCGGCCGCTCTGGAAACACCATATATTTT	CAGLRGGRSGNTIYF
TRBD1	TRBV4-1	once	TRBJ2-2	TGCGCCAGCAGCCAGGGACAGAGGAACACCGGGGAGCTGTTTTTT	CASSQGQRNTGELFF
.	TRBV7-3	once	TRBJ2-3	TGTGCCAGCAGCCCCCTCTCGGGAGATACGCAGTATTTT	CASSPLSGDTQYF
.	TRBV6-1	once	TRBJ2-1	TGTGCCAGCAGTGAACTGATAGCTCCCTACAATGAGCAGTTCTTC	CASSELIAPYNEQFF
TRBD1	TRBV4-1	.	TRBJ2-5	TGCGCCAGCAGCGAACCAGGGGGCGCGGGAGAGACCCAGTACTTC	CASSEPGGAGETQYF
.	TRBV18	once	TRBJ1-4	TGTGCCAGCTCACCAATCCAGTCGAATGAAAAACTGTTTTTT	CASSPIQSNEKLFF
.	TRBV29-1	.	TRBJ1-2	TGCAGCGTTGAATCGATCGGGGGGGGCCACTATGGCTACACCTTC	CSVESIGGGHYGYTF
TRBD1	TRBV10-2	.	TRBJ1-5	TGCGCCAGCAGTGGGACGACAGGGTTTGTCGAGCCCCAGCATTTT	CASSGTTGFVEPQHF
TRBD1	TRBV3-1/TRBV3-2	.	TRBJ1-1	TGTGCCAGCAGCCAAGAGTCCGGGACAGCTAACACTGAAGCTTTCTTT	CASSQESGTANTEAFF
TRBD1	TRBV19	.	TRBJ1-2	TGTGCCGGTCGGCCGGGACAGACTCATGGCGGCACCTTC	CAGRPGQTHGGTF
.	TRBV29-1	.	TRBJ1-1	TGCAGCGTTGAAGATCCAACAGGGTGGGACACTGAAGCTTTCTTT	CSVEDPTGWDTEAFF
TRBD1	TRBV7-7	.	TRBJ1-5	TGTGCTAGCAGCTTGGGACAGCTTAGCAATCAGCCCCAGCATTTT	CASSLGQLSNQPQHF
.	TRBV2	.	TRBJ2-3	TGTGCCAGTACTCGGGGAAACCTGCTTAGCACAGATACGCAGTATTTT	CASTRGNLLSTDTQYF
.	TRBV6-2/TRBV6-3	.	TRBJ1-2	TGTGCCAGCAGCGACTTGACGGAGAACTATGGCTACACCTTC	CASSDLTENYGYTF
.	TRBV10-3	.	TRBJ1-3	TGTGCCATCAGTGGTAGAGGGTACAAGAGCTCTGGAAACACCATATATTTT	CAISGRGYKSSGNTIYF
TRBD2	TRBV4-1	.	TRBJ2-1	TGCGCCAGCAGCAAGGGACTAGCGGGGGGAAGCTCCTACAATGAGCAGTTCTTC	CASSKGLAGGSSYNEQFF
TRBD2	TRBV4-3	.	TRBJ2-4	TGCGCCAGCAGCCAAGGGTTAGCGGGGGGGCGCTCCCGAAACATTCAGTACTTC	CASSQGLAGGRSRNIQYF
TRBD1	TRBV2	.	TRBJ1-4	TGTGCCAGCAGTCTAGGACAGGGGGCTCAGGAAAAACTGTTTTTT	CASSLGQGAQEKLFF
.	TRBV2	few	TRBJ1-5	TGTGCCAGCAGTCAGGAATTCACAGACAATCAGCCCCAGCATTTT	CASSQEFTDNQPQHF
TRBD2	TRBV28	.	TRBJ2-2	TGTGCCAGCAGACGGGGGGAAGTCATCGGGGAGCTGTTTTTT	CASRRGEVIGELFF
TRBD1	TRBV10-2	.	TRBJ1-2	TGCGCCACCACCATATCAGGGGGCACGAACTATGGCTACACCTTC	CATTISGGTNYGYTF
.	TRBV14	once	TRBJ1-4	TGTGCCAGCAGCCAAGGAAGGGGTGAAAAACTGTTTTTT	CASSQGRGEKLFF
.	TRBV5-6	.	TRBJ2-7	TGTGCCAGCAGCTTGGAGAGGTACGAGCAGTACTTC	CASSLERYEQYF
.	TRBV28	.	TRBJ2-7	TGTGCCAGCCTACAGGGTGGCGCCTACGAGCGGTACTTC	CASLQGGAYERYF